One and the same sample provided the 7 T cell receptor beta chains below, sequenced in a study of control samples from healthy donors and cancer patients. Generated by immunoSEQ multiplex PCR, the TCRdb table keeps only in-frame clones and is missing some. The data show 120,000 to 150,000 clones, about 89% seen once. Sequencing was carried out using blood. These receptors were obtained from a man between 18 and 29 years old in good health.

This chain connects TRBV27 to TRBJ2-3, with D unclear. CDR1 is MNHEY, CDR2 SMNVEV, per germline (reference sequence). V lost 4 bases and J lost 4, with 12 bases in between. The length of the CDR3 is 14 residues. CDR3 residues: CASSSPPISDTQYF. The CDR3, as DNA: TGTGCCAGCAGTTCCCCCCCAATTTCAGATACGCAGTATTTT.

The chain links TRBV5-1 to TRBJ1-6; TRBD1 is a possible D gene (5 bases). V lost 0 bases and J lost 10, with 14 bases in between. The CDR3 loop spans 15 amino acids. The germline CDR1 and CDR2 sequences are SGHRS and YFSETQ. The CDR3, as DNA: TGCGCCAGCAGCTTGGACGAAGGGGTACGGTCACCCCTCCACTTT. Translation: CASSLDEGVRSPLHF.

This chain connects TRBV27 to TRBJ2-2; TRBD1 is a possible D gene (6 bases). Germline loops: CDR1 MNHEY, CDR2 SMNVEV (reference sequence). Trimming took 10 bases from V and 6 from J, leaving 15 bases between them. The CDR3 loop spans 13 amino acids. The CDR3 DNA sequence: TGTGCCACCGCCGGTGGGGGCGCCGGGGAGCTGTTTTTT. Its translation is CATAGGGAGELFF.

J is TRBJ1-2 and V is TRBV6-5, with unresolved D. The CDR3 sequence is 12 residues long. The V and J ends lost 3 bases and 7 bases respectively, with 9 bases between them. Germline-derived CDR1 and CDR2 are MNHEY and SVGAGI. The CDR3 DNA reads as TGTGCCAGCAGTTATTCTGGGGTTGGCTACACCTTC. Translation: CASSYSGVGYTF.

This rearrangement joins TRBV30 to TRBJ2-7, with 9 bases that match TRBD1. Germline CDR1 reads GTSNPN; CDR2 reads SVGIG (reference sequence). Unmatched junction bases numbered 10, after V lost 3 bases and J lost 4 bases. This CDR3 is built from 15 residues. Here the CDR3 DNA reads TGTGCCTGGAGGGAAACCGGGACAGGGTTTTACGAGCAGTACTTC. Its protein product is CAWRETGTGFYEQYF.

This rearrangement joins TRBV4-1 to TRBJ1-2; a possible D gene is TRBD1 (6 bases). This CDR3 region has 16 residues. The germline V gene encodes CDR1 MGHRA and CDR2 YSYEKL. The ends were cut back, 0 bases at V and 1 base at J, with 12 bases in the middle. CDR3: CASSQDTGILNYGYTF. CDR3 nucleotide sequence: TGCGCCAGCAGCCAAGATACAGGGATCCTTAACTATGGCTACACCTTC.

J is TRBJ2-6 and V is TRBV12-5, with D possibly being TRBD1 or TRBD2 (5 bases each). The germline V gene encodes CDR1 LGHNT and CDR2 FRNRAP. The CDR3 totals 18 residues. V gave up 2 bases and J gave up 4 bases, with 18 bases separating them. The CDR3 DNA is TGTGCTAGTGGTTTGTATCGGGGCCTGGCAGCCGGGGCCAACGTCCTGACTTTC. It specifies CASGLYRGLAAGANVLTF.